A selection of T cell receptor beta chains follows, all from one sample in a study of T cells in narcolepsy. The repertoire was sequenced with immunoSEQ multiplex PCR; TCRdb's copy has only in-frame clones and lacks some. The top ten hold 0.8% to 1.1% of the sample, which has about 32,000 clones, roughly 83% seen once. Material for sequencing was CD45RA- memory CD4+ T cells from PBMCs. The receptors stem from a human donor with narcolepsy. The CDR3 runs from the conserved cysteine through the conserved F or W. A D gene is named only where the DNA matches it firmly. Some rows mark clone size as missing; the rest say once, few, many or name a class of expanded clone.

J gene | V gene | clone size | D gene | CDR3 DNA | CDR3 protein
TRBJ1-2 | TRBV7-2 | NA | TRBD1 | TGTGCCAGCAGCCAAACAGGGGTAGAAGGCTACACCTTC | CASSQTGVEGYTF
TRBJ1-1 | TRBV28 | once | TRBD1 | TGTGCCAGCAGTTCGGGGGACAGGGGGGATGAAGCTTTCTTT | CASSSGDRGDEAFF
TRBJ2-7 | TRBV18 | NA | TRBD1 | TGTGCCAGCTCACCAGGGACAGGGGGCTACTACGAGCAGTACTTC | CASSPGTGGYYEQYF
TRBJ2-1 | TRBV6-1 | NA | TRBD2 | TGTGCCAGCAGAGCCTGGCGGGAGGCAAACAATGAGCAGTTCTTC | CASRAWREANNEQFF
TRBJ1-5 | TRBV28 | NA | NA | TGTGCCAGCAGTTTAGGCAGGGGCTTTCAGCCCCAGCATTTT | CASSLGRGFQPQHF
TRBJ2-7 | TRBV27 | NA | TRBD2 | TGTGCCAGCAGGAGACTAGCGGCCGTCTACGAGCAGTACTTC | CASRRLAAVYEQYF
TRBJ1-3 | TRBV19 | NA | NA | TGTGCCAGTAGTATATCGAGTGGGCCATCAGGAAACACCATATATTTT | CASSISSGPSGNTIYF
TRBJ2-3 | TRBV4-1 | NA | TRBD2 | TGCGCCAGCAGCGTCGGACTAGTTGGCACAGATACGCAGTATTTT | CASSVGLVGTDTQYF
TRBJ1-1 | TRBV2 | NA | NA | TGTGCCAGCAGGGGGGGTCCCACTGAAGCTTTCTTT | CASRGGPTEAFF
TRBJ1-5 | TRBV19 | NA | NA | TGTGCCAGTACCACCTCCCGGGGAAGCAATCAGCCCCAGCATTTT | CASTTSRGSNQPQHF
TRBJ1-1 | TRBV19 | NA | NA | TGTGCCAGTAGTACCGACCAGGGAGGAAGGACTGAAGCTTTCTTT | CASSTDQGGRTEAFF
TRBJ1-5 | TRBV7-9 | NA | NA | TGTGCCAGCAGCTTAGCGGGGGACAGCAATCAGCCCCAGCATTTT | CASSLAGDSNQPQHF
TRBJ2-7 | TRBV19 | few | NA | TGTGCCAGTGGGGATTTCAACGAGCAGTACTTC | CASGDFNEQYF
TRBJ2-7 | TRBV27 | NA | TRBD2 | TGTGCCAGCAGAATGGGACTAGCTGAAACCTACGAGCAGTACTTC | CASRMGLAETYEQYF
TRBJ2-2 | TRBV27 | NA | NA | TGTGCCAGCAGTTTAAGACCCGCCGGGGAGCTGTTTTTT | CASSLRPAGELFF
TRBJ1-1 | TRBV30 | NA | NA | TGTGCCTGGAGTGTTGGAACAGCGAGGACTGAAGCTTTCTTT | CAWSVGTARTEAFF
TRBJ1-1 | TRBV7-9 | NA | NA | TGTGCCAGCAGCTTACCCCGGGCTGAAGCTTTCTTT | CASSLPRAEAFF
TRBJ2-1 | TRBV7-2 | NA | TRBD2 | TGTGCCAGCAGCTTATTAGGCGGGAGCTCCTACAATGAGCAGTTCTTC | CASSLLGGSSYNEQFF
TRBJ2-7 | TRBV28 | NA | NA | TGTGCCAGCACCACCTATGGCCTCTCCTACGAGCAGTACTTC | CASTTYGLSYEQYF
TRBJ2-5 | TRBV9 | NA | NA | TGTGCCAGCAGCGTAGAGGCCAATAGAGAGACCCAGTACTTC | CASSVEANRETQYF
TRBJ2-7 | TRBV6-5 | NA | NA | TGTGCCAGCAGTTCGGTCTCCTACGAGCAGTACTTC | CASSSVSYEQYF
TRBJ2-1 | TRBV30 | NA | NA | TGTGCCTGGAGTGTAAGTCCTAGGTTGGGCACCTTTTACAATGAGCAGTTCTTC | CAWSVSPRLGTFYNEQFF
TRBJ1-4 | TRBV14 | NA | NA | TGTGCCAGCAGCAAATTTACGACGGTCTCAGGGGAAAAACTGTTTTTT | CASSKFTTVSGEKLFF
TRBJ1-2 | TRBV30 | NA | NA | TGTGCCTGGAGCACAGCAAACTATGGCTACACCTTC | CAWSTANYGYTF
TRBJ1-6 | TRBV5-1 | NA | NA | TGCGCCAGCAGCTGGGGACAACAGAATTCACCCCTCCACTTT | CASSWGQQNSPLHF
TRBJ2-4 | TRBV4-3 | NA | NA | TGCGCCAGCAGCCAAGATCGGGGGTTTTACCTAGCCAAAAACATTCAGTACTTC | CASSQDRGFYLAKNIQYF
TRBJ1-2 | TRBV30 | NA | NA | TGTGCCTGGAACCACAGGGCCTTTAACTATGGCTACACCTTC | CAWNHRAFNYGYTF
TRBJ2-7 | TRBV7-2 | NA | NA | TGTGCCAGCAGCTTCGAGAGGAGGCACTACGAGCAGTACTTC | CASSFERRHYEQYF
TRBJ2-7 | TRBV10-3 | few | NA | TGTGCCATCAGTGCGGGACATGCTAAGAGCTCCTACGAGCAGTACTTC | CAISAGHAKSSYEQYF
TRBJ2-2 | TRBV29-1 | NA | TRBD1 | TGCAGCGTAGACAGGGGACCGAACACCGGGGAGCTGTTTTTT | CSVDRGPNTGELFF
TRBJ2-1 | TRBV6-5 | NA | NA | TGTGCCAGCAATCAGGCGGGCCTCAATGAGCAGTTCTTC | CASNQAGLNEQFF
TRBJ1-2 | TRBV11-2 | NA | NA | TGTGCCAGCAGCTTAGGGGTCTTGGGGGGCGCGGAAGGCTACACCTTC | CASSLGVLGGAEGYTF
TRBJ1-1 | TRBV5-1 | NA | NA | TGCGCCAGCAAGTACGACGACACTGAAGCTTTCTTT | CASKYDDTEAFF
TRBJ2-6 | TRBV10-2 | NA | TRBD2 | TGCGCCAGCAGGACTAGCGGCTCTGGGGCCAACGTCCTGACTTTC | CASRTSGSGANVLTF